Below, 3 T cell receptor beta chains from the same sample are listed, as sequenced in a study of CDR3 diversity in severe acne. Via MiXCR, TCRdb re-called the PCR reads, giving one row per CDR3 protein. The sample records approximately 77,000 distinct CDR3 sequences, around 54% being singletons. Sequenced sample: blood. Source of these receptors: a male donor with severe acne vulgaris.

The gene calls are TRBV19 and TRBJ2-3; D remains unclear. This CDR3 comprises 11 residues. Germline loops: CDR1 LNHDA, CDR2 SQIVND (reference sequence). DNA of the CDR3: TGTGCTAGGCCTTACACAGATACGCAGTATTTT. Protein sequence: CARPYTDTQYF.

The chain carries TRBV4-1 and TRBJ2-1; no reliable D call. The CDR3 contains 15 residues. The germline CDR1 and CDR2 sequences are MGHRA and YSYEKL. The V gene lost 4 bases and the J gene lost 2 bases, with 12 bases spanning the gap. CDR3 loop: CASSLGEITYNEQFF. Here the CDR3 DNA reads TGCGCCAGCAGCCTAGGAGAGATCACCTACAATGAGCAGTTCTTC.

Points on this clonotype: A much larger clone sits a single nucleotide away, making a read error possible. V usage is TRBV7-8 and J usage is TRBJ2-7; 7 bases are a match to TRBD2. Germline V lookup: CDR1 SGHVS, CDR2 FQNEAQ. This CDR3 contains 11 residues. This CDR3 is CASSGRDERYF. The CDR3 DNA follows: TGTGCCAGCAGCGGGAGGGACGAGCGGTACTTC.